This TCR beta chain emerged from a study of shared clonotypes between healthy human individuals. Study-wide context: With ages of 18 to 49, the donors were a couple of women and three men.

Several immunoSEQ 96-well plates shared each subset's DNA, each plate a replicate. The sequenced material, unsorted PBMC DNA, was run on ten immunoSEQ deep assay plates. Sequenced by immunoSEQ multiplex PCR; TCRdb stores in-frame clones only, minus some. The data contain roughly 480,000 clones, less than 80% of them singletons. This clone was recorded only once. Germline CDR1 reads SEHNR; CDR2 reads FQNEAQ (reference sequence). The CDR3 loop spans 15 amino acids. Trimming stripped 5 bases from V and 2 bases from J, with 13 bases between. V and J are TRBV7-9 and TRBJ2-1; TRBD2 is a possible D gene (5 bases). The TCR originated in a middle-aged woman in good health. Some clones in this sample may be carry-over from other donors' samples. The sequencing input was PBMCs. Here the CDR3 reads CASSPQEGAYNEQFF. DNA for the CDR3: TGTGCCAGCAGCCCCCAAGAGGGCGCCTACAATGAGCAGTTCTTC.